A selection of T cell receptor beta chains follows, all from one sample in a study of blood T cell repertoires in COVID-19. The data were produced by immunoSEQ multiplex PCR, yet TCRdb's version contains in-frame clones alone and is incomplete. The sample consists of some 340,000 clones, around 87% of them appearing once. Specimen: PBMCs or T cells enriched from blood (not recorded which). Every receptor here comes from a woman in her twenties or thirties who had recovered from COVID-19. Each CDR3 is given with its conserved first and last residue. D genes are given only for firm matches. Rows may omit the clone size; those that give it use once, few, many or a size class.

>-|-|TRBJ2-7|TRBV6-5
TGTGCCAGCAGCAATCCAGGGTACGAGCAGTACTTC
CASSNPGYEQYF
>-|TRBD2|TRBJ2-5|TRBV5-1
TGCGCCAGCAGCGGGGGAGGGCGGGAGACCCAGTACTTC
CASSGGGRETQYF
>-|-|TRBJ2-2|TRBV4-3
TGCGCCAGCAGCCAAGTACTCGGCACCGGGGAGCTGTTTTTT
CASSQVLGTGELFF
>-|-|TRBJ2-2|TRBV6-5
TGTGCCAGCAGTTCCGGGGTCGATTGGACCGGGGAGCTGTTTTTT
CASSSGVDWTGELFF
>few|TRBD2|TRBJ2-2|TRBV6-6
TGTGCCAGCAGTCCACTAGGGGTAGCGGGGATCACCGGGGAGCTGTTTTTT
CASSPLGVAGITGELFF
>-|-|TRBJ2-5|TRBV3-1/TRBV3-2
TGTGCCAGCAGCCAGGGGGCCGCGGAGACCCAGTACTTC
CASSQGAAETQYF
>once|TRBD1|TRBJ1-2|TRBV5-1
TGCGCCAGCAGCAGGGGACAGGGGGCCTATGGCTACACCTTC
CASSRGQGAYGYTF
>-|-|TRBJ1-5|TRBV11-2
TGTGCCAGCAGCCCTGACTACGGTCAGCCCCAGCATTTT
CASSPDYGQPQHF
>-|-|TRBJ2-1|TRBV5-1
TGCGCCAGCAGCCCCGGGGGGCCCAATGAGCAGTTCTTC
CASSPGGPNEQFF
>few|-|TRBJ1-1|TRBV5-1
TGCGCCAGCAGCTTGGATGCCGGGTCCACTGAAGCTTTCTTT
CASSLDAGSTEAFF
>-|-|TRBJ1-2|TRBV19
TGTGCCAGTAGTATTGGAACAGCTGATTATGGCTACACCTTC
CASSIGTADYGYTF